A single sample is the source of the 7 T cell receptor beta chains below, sequenced in a study of shared clonotypes between healthy human individuals. Naive CD8 cells, CD45RO-negative and positively selected for CCR7, excluded terminally differentiated effector memory CD45RA+ cells. Measured with immunoSEQ multiplex PCR; TCRdb has only the in-frame clones, and not every one. This table has about 600,000 clones, 95% to 98% appearing once. Sequencing input: naive CD8+ T cells sorted from blood. The source is a man younger than 45 in good health.

The V and J genes are TRBV4-3 and TRBJ2-7; 8 bases match TRBD1. Per the germline V gene, CDR1 is LGHNA and CDR2 is YSLEER. With 0 bases clipped from V and 4 bases from J, the junction kept 5 bases outside the gene matches. The CDR3 contains 15 residues. In DNA, the CDR3 is TGCGCCAGCAGCCAAGATTCAGGGGGCGTTTACGAGCAGTACTTC. This sequence encodes CASSQDSGGVYEQYF.

The chain joins TRBV7-9 to TRBJ2-1; D call uncertain. CDR3 length: 14 amino acids. Germline V gene lookup returns CDR1 SEHNR and CDR2 FQNEAQ (reference sequence). Trimming shortened V by 8 bases and J by 7 bases, and 18 bases separated the two germline ends. Here the CDR3 reads CASGYPLGSNEQFF. The CDR3 nucleotides are TGTGCCAGCGGCTACCCTTTGGGCTCTAATGAGCAGTTCTTC.

This clone came up once. Other nucleotide sequences from this sample produce the same CDR3. The rearrangement links TRBV7-9 to TRBJ2-1; D is undetermined. Germline CDR1 SEHNR, CDR2 FQNEAQ (reference sequence). The CDR3 covers 10 residues. The germline V and J ends were trimmed by 3 bases and 8 bases, with 2 bases remaining between them. CDR3 region: CASSLDEQFF. In nucleotides, the CDR3 is TGTGCCAGCAGCTTGGATGAGCAGTTCTTC.

CDR3 sequence: CASSLGTIGFEQYF. The CDR3 DNA reads as TGTGCCAGCAGCCTGGGGACGATCGGGTTTGAGCAGTACTTC. This chain uses TRBV5-4 with TRBJ2-7; the D call may be TRBD1 or TRBD2 (5 bases each). The germline CDR1 and CDR2 sequences are SGHNT and YYREEE (reference sequence). There are 14 residues in the CDR3. The V gene lost 4 bases and the J gene lost 7 bases, with 18 bases spanning the gap. Drawing the rest from reference TRBV5-4 and TRBJ2-7, the complete variable domain is ETGVTQSPTHLIKTRGQQVTLRCSSQSGHNTVSWYQQALGQGPQFIFQYYREEENGRGNFPPRFSGLQFPNYSSELNVNALELDDSALYLCASSLGTIGFEQYFGPGTRLTVT.

The gene calls are TRBV15 and TRBJ2-7; 9 nucleotides align to TRBD1. V dropped 4 bases and J dropped 4; count of bases not matched to a gene: 11. Per the germline V gene, CDR1 is LNHNV and CDR2 is YYDKDF (reference sequence). The CDR3 loop spans 16 amino acids. CDR3 in amino acids: CATSKPLGDRVYEQYF. The CDR3 nucleotides are TGTGCCACCAGCAAGCCTCTTGGGGACAGGGTGTACGAGCAGTACTTC.

This clone turned up a few times. V usage is TRBV2 and J usage is TRBJ2-2; TRBD1 or TRBD2 may be the D gene (5 bases each). V lost 9 bases and J lost 1, with 9 bases in between. CDR1 and CDR2 from the germline V gene are SNHLY and FYNNEI. The CDR3 length is 13 residues. In nucleotides, the CDR3 is TGTGCCAGACTAGGGGAGAACACCGGGGAGCTGTTTTTT. It translates to CARLGENTGELFF.

The gene calls are TRBV7-9 and TRBJ2-7; 9 bases line up with TRBD1. There are 15 residues in the CDR3. Germline V gives CDR1 SEHNR, CDR2 FQNEAQ (reference sequence). J gave up 5 bases and V 1 base, and 6 bases lay outside the gene matches. The DNA of the CDR3 is TGTGCCAGCAGCTTAGGGGGACAGGGTACCAACGAGCAGTACTTC. Amino acid sequence: CASSLGGQGTNEQYF.